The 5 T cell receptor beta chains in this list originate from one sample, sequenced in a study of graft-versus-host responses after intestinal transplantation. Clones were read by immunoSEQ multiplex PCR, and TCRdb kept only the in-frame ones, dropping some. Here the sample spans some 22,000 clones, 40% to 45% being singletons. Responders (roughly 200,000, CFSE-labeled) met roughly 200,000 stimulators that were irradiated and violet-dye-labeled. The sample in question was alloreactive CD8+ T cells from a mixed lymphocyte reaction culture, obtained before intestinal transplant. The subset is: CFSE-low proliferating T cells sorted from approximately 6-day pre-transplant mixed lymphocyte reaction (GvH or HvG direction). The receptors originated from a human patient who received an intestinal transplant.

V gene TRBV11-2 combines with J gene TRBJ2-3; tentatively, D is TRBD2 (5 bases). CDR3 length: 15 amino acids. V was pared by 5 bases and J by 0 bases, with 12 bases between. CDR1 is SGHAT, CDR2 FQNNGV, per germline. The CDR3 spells CASSRAAVSTDTQYF. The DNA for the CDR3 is TGTGCCAGCAGCCGAGCGGCAGTTAGCACAGATACGCAGTATTTT.

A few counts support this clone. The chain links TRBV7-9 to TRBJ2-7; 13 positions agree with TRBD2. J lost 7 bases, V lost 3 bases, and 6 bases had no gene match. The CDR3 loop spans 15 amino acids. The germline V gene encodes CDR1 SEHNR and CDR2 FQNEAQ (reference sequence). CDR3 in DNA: TGTGCCAGCAGCTTTGGACTAGCGGGAGTTAGAGAGCAGTACTTC. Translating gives CASSFGLAGVREQYF.

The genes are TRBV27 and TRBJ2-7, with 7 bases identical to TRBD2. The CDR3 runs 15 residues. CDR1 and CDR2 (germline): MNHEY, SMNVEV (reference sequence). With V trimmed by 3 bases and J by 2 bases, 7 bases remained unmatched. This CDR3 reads CASSLAGAGAYEQYF. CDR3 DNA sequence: TGTGCCAGCAGTTTGGCGGGAGCAGGAGCCTACGAGCAGTACTTC.

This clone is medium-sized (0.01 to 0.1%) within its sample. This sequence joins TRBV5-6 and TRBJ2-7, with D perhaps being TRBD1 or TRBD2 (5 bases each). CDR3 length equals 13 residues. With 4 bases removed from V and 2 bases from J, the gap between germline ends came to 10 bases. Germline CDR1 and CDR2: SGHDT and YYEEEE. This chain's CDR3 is CASSRGVAYEQYF. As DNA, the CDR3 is TGTGCCAGCAGCCGAGGGGTCGCCTACGAGCAGTACTTC.

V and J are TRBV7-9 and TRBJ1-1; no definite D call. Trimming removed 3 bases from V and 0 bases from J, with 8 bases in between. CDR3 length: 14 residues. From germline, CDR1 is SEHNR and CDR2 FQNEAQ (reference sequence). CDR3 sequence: CASSFTPMNTEAFF. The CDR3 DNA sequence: TGTGCCAGCAGCTTTACCCCTATGAACACTGAAGCTTTCTTT. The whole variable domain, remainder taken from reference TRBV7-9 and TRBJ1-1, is DTGVSQNPRHKITKRGQNVTFRCDPISEHNRLYWYRQTLGQGPEFLTYFQNEAQLEKSRLLSDRFSAERPKGSFSTLEIQRTEQGDSAMYLCASSFTPMNTEAFFGQGTRLTVV.